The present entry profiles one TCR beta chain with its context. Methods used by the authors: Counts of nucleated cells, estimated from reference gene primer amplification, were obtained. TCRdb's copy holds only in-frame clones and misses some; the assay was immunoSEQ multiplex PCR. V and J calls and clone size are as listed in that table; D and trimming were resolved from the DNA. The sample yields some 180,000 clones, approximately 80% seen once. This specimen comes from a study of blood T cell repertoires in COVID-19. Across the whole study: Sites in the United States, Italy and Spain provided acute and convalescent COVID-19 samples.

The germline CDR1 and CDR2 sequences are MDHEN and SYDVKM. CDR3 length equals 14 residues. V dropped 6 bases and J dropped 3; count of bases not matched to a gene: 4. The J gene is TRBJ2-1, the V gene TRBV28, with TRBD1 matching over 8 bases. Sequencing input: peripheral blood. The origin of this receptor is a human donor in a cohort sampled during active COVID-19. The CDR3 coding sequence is TGTGCCAGCAGGGACAGGGAAATCTACAATGAGCAGTTCTTC. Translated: CASRDREIYNEQFF.